The entry below gives a single TCR beta chain sequence along with its context. Its cognate antigen is unknown. Both 60 Vbeta primers and 13 Jbeta primers went into the PCR. Assay used: immunoSEQ multiplex PCR; TCRdb lists only in-frame clones, some missing. The repertoire holds 150,000 to 200,000 clones, with around three quarters as singletons. The CDR3 loop spans 12 amino acids. The germline CDR1 and CDR2 sequences are LGHNA and YSLEER. V dropped 1 base and J dropped 3 bases, with 3 bases sitting between them. These data come from a study of cytomegalovirus exposure and HLA in healthy donors. Regarding the study as a whole: Follow-up analysis later connected one missense variant in DCLRE1C with trimming of TCR beta V- and J-genes.

This TCR derives from a woman under 40 in good health and CMV-seronegative. The rearrangement links TRBV4-3 to TRBJ1-1, with unresolved D. The sequenced sample was PBMCs. This chain's CDR3 is CASSQADTEAFF. CDR3 sequence (DNA): TGCGCCAGCAGCCAAGCCGACACTGAAGCTTTCTTT.